The 5 T cell receptor beta chains given below trace back to one sample, sequenced in a study of blood T cell repertoires in COVID-19. TCRdb keeps only in-frame clones here, not all; method: immunoSEQ multiplex PCR. The data contain 200,000 to 250,000 clones, about 91% of them singletons. Source material: peripheral blood. The receptors shown here come from a man aged 30 to 45 with acute or convalescent COVID-19.

The rearrangement uses TRBV19 and TRBJ1-5; 7 nucleotides align to TRBD1. Germline V gives CDR1 LNHDA, CDR2 SQIVND (reference sequence). The CDR3 covers 13 residues. V lost 7 bases, J lost 6 bases, and 6 bases stayed unmatched. The CDR3 region is CASTPTGTQPQHF. In nucleotides, the CDR3 is TGTGCCAGTACCCCGACAGGGACTCAGCCCCAGCATTTT.

The V gene is TRBV5-6, the J gene TRBJ1-2; 11 positions agree with TRBD1. Germline V gene lookup returns CDR1 SGHDT and CDR2 YYEEEE. The J segment lost 4 bases and the V segment lost 0 bases, leaving 8 bases of the junction unmatched. The CDR3 consists of 17 residues. CDR3: CASSLGGQGALGYGYTF. The CDR3 coding sequence is TGTGCCAGCAGCTTGGGTGGACAGGGGGCGCTAGGCTATGGCTACACCTTC.

This chain joins TRBV7-9 and TRBJ2-3; D ambiguous. The germline gives CDR1 SEHNR, CDR2 FQNEAQ (reference sequence). Between the trimmed V and J ends, which lost 3 bases and 2 bases, there was a span of 15 bases. The CDR3 runs to 16 residues. The CDR3 sequence: CASSFGSELTTDTQYF. In DNA, the CDR3 is TGTGCCAGCAGCTTTGGTTCGGAGCTTACCACAGATACGCAGTATTTT. The full variable domain, its missing parts supplied by reference TRBV7-9 and TRBJ2-3, is DTGVSQNPRHKITKRGQNVTFRCDPISEHNRLYWYRQTLGQGPEFLTYFQNEAQLEKSRLLSDRFSAERPKGSFSTLEIQRTEQGDSAMYLCASSFGSELTTDTQYFGPGTRLTVL.

The rearrangement uses TRBV7-9 and TRBJ2-1; D ambiguous. This CDR3 is built from 14 residues. V dropped 3 bases and J dropped 7 bases, with 13 bases sitting between them. Germline V CDR1 and CDR2: SEHNR, FQNEAQ (reference sequence). The CDR3, as DNA: TGTGCCAGCAGCTTTTCCATAGCCACGAATGAGCAGTTCTTC. Its protein is CASSFSIATNEQFF.

This clone was counted a few times. The CDR3 protein is CASSIDRGNSYEQYF. DNA for the CDR3: TGTGCCAGTAGTATAGACAGGGGAAACTCCTACGAGCAGTACTTC. The gene calls are TRBV19 and TRBJ2-7; possibly TRBD1 for D (6 bases). CDR1 is LNHDA, CDR2 SQIVND, per germline (reference sequence). The ends were cut back, 0 bases at V and 0 bases at J, with 9 bases in the middle. This CDR3 is built from 15 residues. Full variable domain (remainder filled in from reference TRBV19 and TRBJ2-7): DGGITQSPKYLFRKEGQNVTLSCEQNLNHDAMYWYRQDPGQGLRLIYYSQIVNDFQKGDIAEGYSVSREKKESFPLTVTSAQKNPTAFYLCASSIDRGNSYEQYFGPGTRLTVT.